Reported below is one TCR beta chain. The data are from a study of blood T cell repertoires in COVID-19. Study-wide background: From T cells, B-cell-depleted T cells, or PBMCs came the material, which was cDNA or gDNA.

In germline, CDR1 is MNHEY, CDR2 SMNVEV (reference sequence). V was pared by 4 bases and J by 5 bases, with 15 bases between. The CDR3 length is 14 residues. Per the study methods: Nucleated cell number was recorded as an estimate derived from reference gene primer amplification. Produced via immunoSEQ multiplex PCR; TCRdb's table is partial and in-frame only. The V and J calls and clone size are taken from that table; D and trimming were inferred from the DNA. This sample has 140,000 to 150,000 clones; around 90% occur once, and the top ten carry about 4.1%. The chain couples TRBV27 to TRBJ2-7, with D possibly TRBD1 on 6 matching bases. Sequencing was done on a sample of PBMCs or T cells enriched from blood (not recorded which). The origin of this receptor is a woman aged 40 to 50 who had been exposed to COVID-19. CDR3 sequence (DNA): TGTGCCAGCAGTTCGGCAGGGGAGCTCCACGAGCAGTACTTC. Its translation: CASSSAGELHEQYF.